There are a few counts of the clone carrying this TCR beta chain. The target antigen is unknown. This CDR3 is built from 15 residues. The germline V gene encodes CDR1 MNHEY and CDR2 SMNVEV (reference sequence). V dropped 1 base and J dropped 10; count of bases not matched to a gene: 7. This entry belongs to a study of T-cell reconstitution after alpha-beta-depleted transplantation in children. Regarding the study as a whole: Expanded clones from the graft, numbering several hundred, reportedly supplied alpha-beta T cells about two months after transplant. In some patients, recipient T cells and intrathymic progenitors surviving conditioning explained high day-60 diversity. One year after transplant, T-cell counts and diversity came mostly from newly produced T cells.

The TCRbeta library was prepared with unique molecular identifiers. One entry per CDR3 protein results from TCRdb running MiXCR on the PCR reads. The sample records about 460,000 distinct CDR3 sequences, under 12% being singletons. The gene calls are TRBV27 and TRBJ2-1; 10 bases fit TRBD2. Sequenced here: PBMCs, sampled before TCRalphabeta/CD19-depleted stem cell transplant. The source of this sequence is a child aged 2 to 9 with inherited bone marrow failure, due to receive a stem cell transplant. CDR3 region: CASSLWLAGADEQFF. Here the CDR3 DNA reads TGTGCCAGCAGTTTATGGCTAGCGGGAGCTGACGAGCAGTTCTTC.